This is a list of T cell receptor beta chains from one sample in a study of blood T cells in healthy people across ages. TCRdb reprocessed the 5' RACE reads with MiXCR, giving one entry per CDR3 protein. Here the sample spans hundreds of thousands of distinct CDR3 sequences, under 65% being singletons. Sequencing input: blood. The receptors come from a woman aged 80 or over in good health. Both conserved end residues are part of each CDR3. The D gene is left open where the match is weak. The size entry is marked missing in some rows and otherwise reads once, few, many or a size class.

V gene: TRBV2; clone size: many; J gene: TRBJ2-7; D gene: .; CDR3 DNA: TGTGCCAGCAGTGAACAGGGGAGCCACGAGCAGTACTTC; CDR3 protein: CASSEQGSHEQYF
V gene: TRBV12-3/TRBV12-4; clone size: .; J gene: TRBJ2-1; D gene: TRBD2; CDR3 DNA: TGTGCCAGCACACTGGGACTAGGCTATTACAATGAGCAGTTCTTC; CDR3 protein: CASTLGLGYYNEQFF
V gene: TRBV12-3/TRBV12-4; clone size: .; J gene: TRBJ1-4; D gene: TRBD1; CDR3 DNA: TGTGCCAGCAGGGACAGGGGCGCCCTTAATGAAAAACTGTTTTTT; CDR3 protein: CASRDRGALNEKLFF
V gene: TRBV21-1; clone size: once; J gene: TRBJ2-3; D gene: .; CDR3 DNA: TGTGCCAGCTGGCGGGGGGGTTCCAGATACGCGTATTTT; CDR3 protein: CASWRGGSRYAYF
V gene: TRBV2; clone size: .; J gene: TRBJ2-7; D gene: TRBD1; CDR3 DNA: TGTGCCAGCAGAAGGGGGCGAGACTCAGAGCAGTACTTC; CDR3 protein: CASRRGRDSEQYF
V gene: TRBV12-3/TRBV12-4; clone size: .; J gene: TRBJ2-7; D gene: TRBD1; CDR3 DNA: TGTGCCAGCAGTCCTCCCTTCTCAGGGGGTCCCTACGAGCAGTACTTC; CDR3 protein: CASSPPFSGGPYEQYF
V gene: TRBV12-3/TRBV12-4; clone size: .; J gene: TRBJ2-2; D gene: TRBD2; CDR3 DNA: TGTGCCAGCAGTTGGGTCGGGGCAGCGGGGGGCCTTAACACCGGGGAGCTGTTTTTT; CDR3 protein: CASSWVGAAGGLNTGELFF
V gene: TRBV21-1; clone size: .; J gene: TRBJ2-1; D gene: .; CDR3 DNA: TGTGCCAGCAGCAAAGGTTACAGGACCCCCTACAATGAGCAGTTCTTC; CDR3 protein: CASSKGYRTPYNEQFF
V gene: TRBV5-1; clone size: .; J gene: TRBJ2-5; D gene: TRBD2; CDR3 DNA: TGCGCCAGCAAGGGAGGGGATCTGGAGACCCAGTACTTC; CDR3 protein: CASKGGDLETQYF
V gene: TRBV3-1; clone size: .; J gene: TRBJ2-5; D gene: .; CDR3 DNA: TGTGCCAGCAGCCGGGATAGTCAGTACTTC; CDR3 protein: CASSRDSQYF
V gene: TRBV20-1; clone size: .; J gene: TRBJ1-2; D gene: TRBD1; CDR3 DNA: TGCAGTGCTAGAGCGGTGACAGGGGTGGGTGGCTACACCTTC; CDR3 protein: CSARAVTGVGGYTF
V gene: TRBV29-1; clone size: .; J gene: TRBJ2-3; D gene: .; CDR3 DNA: TGCAGCGTTTTAAATTTAGATACGCAGTATTTT; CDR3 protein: CSVLNLDTQYF
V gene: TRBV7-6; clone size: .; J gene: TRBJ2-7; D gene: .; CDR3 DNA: TGTGCCAGCAGCTTAGCCACAGGGACTAATGGCTACGAGCAGTACTTC; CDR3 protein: CASSLATGTNGYEQYF
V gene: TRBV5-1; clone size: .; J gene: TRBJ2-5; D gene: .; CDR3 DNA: TGCGCCAGCAGCTTGGTTCAAGAGAGCCAGTACTTC; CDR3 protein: CASSLVQESQYF
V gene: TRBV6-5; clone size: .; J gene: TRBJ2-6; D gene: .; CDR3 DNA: TGTGCCAGCAGTTACTCACGTACTGGGGCCAACGTCCTGACTTTC; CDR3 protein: CASSYSRTGANVLTF
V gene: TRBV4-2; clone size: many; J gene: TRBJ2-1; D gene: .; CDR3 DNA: TGTGCCAGCACCTCATCCAGGGACTTTCCCAGCAATGAGCAGTTCTTC; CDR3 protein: CASTSSRDFPSNEQFF
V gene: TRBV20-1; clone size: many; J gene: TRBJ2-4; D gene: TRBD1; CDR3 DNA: TGCAGTGCTCCCAGGGGGTCGGACAAAAACATTCAGTACTTC; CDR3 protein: CSAPRGSDKNIQYF
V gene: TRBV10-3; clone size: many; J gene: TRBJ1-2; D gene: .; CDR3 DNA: TGTGCCATCAGCAGGACAGCCGAAAACTATGGCTACACCTTC; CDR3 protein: CAISRTAENYGYTF
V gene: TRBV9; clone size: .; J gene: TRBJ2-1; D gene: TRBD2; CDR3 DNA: TGTGCCAGCAGCGTGACCGGGACTAGCGTTTACAATGAGCAGTTCTTC; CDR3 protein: CASSVTGTSVYNEQFF
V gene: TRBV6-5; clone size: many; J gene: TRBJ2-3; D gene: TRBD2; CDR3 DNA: TGTGCCAGCAGTTACTCGAGTAGCGGGGCCACAGATACGCAGTATTTT; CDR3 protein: CASSYSSSGATDTQYF
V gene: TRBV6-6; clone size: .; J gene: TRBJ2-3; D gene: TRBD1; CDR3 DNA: TGTGCCAGCAGTTATCCCTTAACAGGGGCAGATACGCAGTATTTT; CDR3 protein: CASSYPLTGADTQYF
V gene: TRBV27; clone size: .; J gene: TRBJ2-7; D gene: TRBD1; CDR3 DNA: TGTGCCAGCAGGCCGGGACAGGGGCGTGGGGAGCAGTACTTC; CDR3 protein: CASRPGQGRGEQYF
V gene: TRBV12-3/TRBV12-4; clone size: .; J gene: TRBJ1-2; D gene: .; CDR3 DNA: TGTGCCAGCAGTTTAGCTAGTGGAGCGGGGTATGGCTACACCTTC; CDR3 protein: CASSLASGAGYGYTF
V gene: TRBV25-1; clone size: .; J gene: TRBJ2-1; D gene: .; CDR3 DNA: TGTGCCAGCAGTGAAGTCGCCGGCAATGAGCAGTTCTTC; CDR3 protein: CASSEVAGNEQFF
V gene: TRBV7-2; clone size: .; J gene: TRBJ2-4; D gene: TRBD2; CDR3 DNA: TGTGCCAGCAGCTCGACTCTAGCGGGAGTCACAAACATTCAGTACTTC; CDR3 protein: CASSSTLAGVTNIQYF
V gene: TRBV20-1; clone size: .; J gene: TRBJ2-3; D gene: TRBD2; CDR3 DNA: TGCAGTGCCCCTCCTAGCGGGATACGAGATACGCAGTATTTT; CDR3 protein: CSAPPSGIRDTQYF
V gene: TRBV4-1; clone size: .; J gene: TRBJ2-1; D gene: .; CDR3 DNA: TGCGCCAGCAGCCAAGACCAAACTCCCTTAGGAACCGATGAGCAGTTCTTC; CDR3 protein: CASSQDQTPLGTDEQFF
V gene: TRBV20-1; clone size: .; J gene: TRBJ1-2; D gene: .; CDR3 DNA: TGCAGTGCTAGCCCAGAGCCCTATGGCTACACCTTC; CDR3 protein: CSASPEPYGYTF
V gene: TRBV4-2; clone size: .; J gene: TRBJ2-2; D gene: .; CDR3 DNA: TGTGCCAGCAGCCAAGTTCTCGGGGCCGGGGTGAAGGCCGGGGGGCTGTTTTTT; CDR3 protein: CASSQVLGAGVKAGGLFF
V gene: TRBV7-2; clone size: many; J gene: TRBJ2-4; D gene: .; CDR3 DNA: TGTGCCAGCAGCTCCGCGGGCTCCGGGGGAGCCAAAAACATTCAGTACTTC; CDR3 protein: CASSSAGSGGAKNIQYF
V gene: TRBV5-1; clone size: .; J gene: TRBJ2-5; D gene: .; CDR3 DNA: TGCGCCAGCAGCTTACGGCAGGGATTGGGGGAGACCCAGTACTTC; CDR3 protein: CASSLRQGLGETQYF
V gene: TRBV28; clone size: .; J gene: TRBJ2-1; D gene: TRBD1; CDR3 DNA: TGTGCCAGCAGTTCACCATATAGTACGGCAGGGGGCAGGGACAATGAGCAGTTCTTC; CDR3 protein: CASSSPYSTAGGRDNEQFF
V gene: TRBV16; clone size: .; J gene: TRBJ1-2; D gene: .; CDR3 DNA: TGTGCCAGCACCTACGGAGACAGTGACTATGGCTACACCTTC; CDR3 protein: CASTYGDSDYGYTF
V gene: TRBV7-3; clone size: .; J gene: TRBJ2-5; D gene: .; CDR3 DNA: TGTGCCAGCAGCTTAACGGCGGGCCTCCAAGAGACCCAGTACTTC; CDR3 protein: CASSLTAGLQETQYF
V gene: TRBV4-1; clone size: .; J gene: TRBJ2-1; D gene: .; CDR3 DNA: TGCGCCACCGCAGACAGAGCCCCAGGGGAGAATGAGCAGTTCTTC; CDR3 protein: CATADRAPGENEQFF
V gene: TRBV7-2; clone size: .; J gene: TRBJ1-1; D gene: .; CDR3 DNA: TGTGCCGGCAGCTTAACACAGGGTTTAGTAACGGCTTTCTTT; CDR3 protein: CAGSLTQGLVTAFF
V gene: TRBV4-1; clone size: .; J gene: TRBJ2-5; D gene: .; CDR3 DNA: TGCGCCAGCAGCCAAGATTTTGGGACATTGTACTTC; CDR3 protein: CASSQDFGTLYF
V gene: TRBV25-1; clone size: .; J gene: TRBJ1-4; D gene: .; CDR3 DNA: TGTGCCAGCAGACCCAGTTGGACTAATGAAAAACTGTTTTTT; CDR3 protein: CASRPSWTNEKLFF
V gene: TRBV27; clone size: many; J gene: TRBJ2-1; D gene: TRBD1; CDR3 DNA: TGTGCCAGCAGTCCTCGCAGGGGGAAGTATGAGCAGTTCTTC; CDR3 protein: CASSPRRGKYEQFF
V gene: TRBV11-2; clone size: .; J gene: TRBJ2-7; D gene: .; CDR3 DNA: TGTGCCAGCAGCCCCATGGGGATGAGCTACGAGCAGTACTTC; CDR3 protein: CASSPMGMSYEQYF
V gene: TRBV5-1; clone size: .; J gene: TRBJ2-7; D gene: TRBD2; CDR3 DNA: TGCGCCAGCAGCTTGGAATCCGGGACTAGCGGGGGGTCTGTCTACGAGCAGTACTTC; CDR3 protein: CASSLESGTSGGSVYEQYF
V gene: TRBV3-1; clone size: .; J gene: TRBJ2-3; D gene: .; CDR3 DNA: TGTGCCAGCAGCAAAAAATGGGGCATTAGCACAGATACGCAGTATTTT; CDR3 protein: CASSKKWGISTDTQYF
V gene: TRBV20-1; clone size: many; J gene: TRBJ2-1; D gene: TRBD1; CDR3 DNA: TGCAGTGCTAGAGAACACCCCGGGGGGACAGGGGGCAATGAGCAGTTCTTC; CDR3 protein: CSAREHPGGTGGNEQFF
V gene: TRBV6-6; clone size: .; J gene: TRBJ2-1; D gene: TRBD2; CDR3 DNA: TGTGCCAGCAGTCCCTTCCACCTAGCGGGAGGGCGTAATGAGCAGTTCTTC; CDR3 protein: CASSPFHLAGGRNEQFF
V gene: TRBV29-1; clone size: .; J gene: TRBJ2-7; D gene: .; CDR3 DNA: TGCAGCGTTGGGGACGGCGCGGAGCAGTACTTC; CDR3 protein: CSVGDGAEQYF
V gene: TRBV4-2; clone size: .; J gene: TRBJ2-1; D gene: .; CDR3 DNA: TGTGCCAGCAGCCAAGCCGGGGGCCAGTACAATGAGCAGTTCTTC; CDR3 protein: CASSQAGGQYNEQFF
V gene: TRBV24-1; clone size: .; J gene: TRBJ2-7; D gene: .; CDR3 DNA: TGTGCCACCGGCCTCGACGAGCAGTACTTC; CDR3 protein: CATGLDEQYF
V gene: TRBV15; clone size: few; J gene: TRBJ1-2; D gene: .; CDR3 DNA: TGTGCCACCAGCAGAGAATTTGGCCACTATGGCTACACCTTC; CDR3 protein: CATSREFGHYGYTF
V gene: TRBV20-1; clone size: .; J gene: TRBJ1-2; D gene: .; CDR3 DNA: TGCAGTACTAGAGGGCGTTTGAGCTATGGCTACACCTTC; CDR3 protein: CSTRGRLSYGYTF
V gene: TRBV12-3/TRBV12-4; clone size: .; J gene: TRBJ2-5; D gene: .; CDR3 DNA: TGTGCCAGCAGACAGGGGGGGCGAGGAGAGACCCAGTACTTC; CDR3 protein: CASRQGGRGETQYF
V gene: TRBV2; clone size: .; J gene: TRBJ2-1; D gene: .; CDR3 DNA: TGTGCCAGCGGGCCTTCCTACAATGAGCAGTTCTTC; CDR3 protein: CASGPSYNEQFF
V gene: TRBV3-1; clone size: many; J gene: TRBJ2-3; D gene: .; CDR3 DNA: TGTGCCAGCAGCCAAGGGCCCCCCGGAGCTACGCAGTATTTT; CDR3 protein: CASSQGPPGATQYF
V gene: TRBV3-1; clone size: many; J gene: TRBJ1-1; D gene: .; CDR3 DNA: TGTGCCAGCAATCCCGACGGGAGAGGGACTGAAGCTTTCTTT; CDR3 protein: CASNPDGRGTEAFF
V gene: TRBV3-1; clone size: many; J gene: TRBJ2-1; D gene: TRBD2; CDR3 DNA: TGTGCCAGCAGCCCTGGACTAGCGGGAGAGTATGAGCAGTTCTTC; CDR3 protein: CASSPGLAGEYEQFF
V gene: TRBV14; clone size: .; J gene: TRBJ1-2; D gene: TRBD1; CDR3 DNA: TGTGCCAGCAGCAAGGGACAGGGTGTCTATGGCTACACCTTC; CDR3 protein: CASSKGQGVYGYTF
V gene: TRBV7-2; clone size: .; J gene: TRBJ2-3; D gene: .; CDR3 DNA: TGTGCCAGCAGCCCTGATTACCTTAGCACAGATACGCAGTATTTT; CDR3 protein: CASSPDYLSTDTQYF
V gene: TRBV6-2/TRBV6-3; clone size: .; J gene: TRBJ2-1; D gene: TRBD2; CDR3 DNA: TGTGCCAGCAGTTACGGTTACGGGGGGGCTTGGGATGAGCAGTTCTTC; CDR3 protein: CASSYGYGGAWDEQFF